The entry below gives a single TCR beta chain sequence along with its context. TCRdb keeps only in-frame clones here, not all; method: immunoSEQ multiplex PCR. This repertoire shows a few million clones, about 94% found once; its top ten account for over 1.5%. The data are from a study of shared clonotypes between healthy human individuals. This CDR3 spans 15 amino acids. CDR1 and CDR2 from the germline V gene are SGHTA and FQGNSA. The V and J ends lost 2 bases and 3 bases, in that order; junction bases with no gene match: 6. CD8 cells regarded as naive lacked CD45RO, were positively chosen for CCR7, and omitted terminally differentiated effector memory CD45RA+ cells. Within Nashville, Tennessee resided all donors, each a Caucasian adult.

This chain connects TRBV7-2 to TRBJ2-7; 8 bases are a match to TRBD1. The source of this sequence is a man aged 18-30 years in good health. Some clones in this sample may be carry-over from other donors' samples. Sequencing was carried out using naive CD8+ T cells from PBMCs. The CDR3 DNA reads as TGTGCCAGCAGCTTAAGAAGGACAGGGATCTACGAGCAGTACTTC. This gives the protein CASSLRRTGIYEQYF.